Listed here are 22 T cell receptor beta chains from one sample, sequenced in a study. TCRdb re-analysed the 5' RACE reads in MiXCR, keeping a single row per CDR3 protein. The sample contains 50,000 to 60,000 distinct CDR3 sequences, around 21% of which appear only once. Cells sorted as Tregs were CD4+, CD25+ and CD127-/low. Sequencing used tumor-infiltrating Tregs sorted from the breast tumor. The receptors stem from a female donor with breast cancer.

Details on this clonotype: This may stem from a read error, because a much larger clone lies one nucleotide away. The chain joins TRBV2 to TRBJ1-5, with no clear D. From germline, CDR1 is SNHLY and CDR2 FYNNEI. V gave up 10 bases and J gave up 2 bases, with 12 bases separating them. This CDR3 has 13 amino acids. The DNA of the CDR3 is TGTGCCAACCAAAGGGTGGGCAATCAGCCCCAGCATTTT. Translating gives CANQRVGNQPQHF.

This clonotype was seen a few times. The chain joins TRBV6-1 to TRBJ2-2; D remains unclear. Germline CDR1 reads MNHNS; CDR2 reads SASEGT. V was clipped by 6 bases and J by 0 bases, with 11 bases between them. The CDR3 has 15 residues. The CDR3 DNA reads as TGTGCCAGCAGCTCACGGTGGCCGAACACCGGGGAGCTGTTTTTT. Translated, it gives CASSSRWPNTGELFF.

The sample holds many counts of this clonotype. This chain uses TRBV10-2 with TRBJ2-5; unclear D gene. The CDR3 has 12 amino acids. Between the trimmed V and J ends, which lost 8 bases and 2 bases, there was a span of 9 bases. Germline assignment: CDR1 WSHSY and CDR2 SAAADI. CDR3 nucleotide sequence: TGCGCCAGCGCCGACCCGCAAGAGACCCAGTACTTC. This codes for CASADPQETQYF.

This clonotype was counted a few times. The rearrangement joins TRBV5-1 to TRBJ2-1; 7 nucleotides match TRBD2. The V segment lost 0 bases and the J segment 2 bases; nucleotides outside the gene matches: 5. Germline V lookup: CDR1 SGHRS, CDR2 YFSETQ. This CDR3 region has 16 residues. The CDR3 loop reads CASSLVSGVAYNEQFF. The CDR3 region has the DNA TGCGCCAGCAGCTTGGTAAGCGGGGTTGCCTACAATGAGCAGTTCTTC.

This clonotype was detected only a few times. At one boundary the junction diverges from the germline segment, which might be a read error. The chain couples TRBV19 to TRBJ2-1; D gene uncertain. The germline V gene has CDR1 LNHDA and CDR2 SQIVND (reference sequence). The CDR3 runs to 13 residues. The CDR3 nucleotides read TGTGTCAGTAGTATCGCTAGGACGGGTGAGCAGTTCTTC. It is translated as CVSSIARTGEQFF.

This clonotype was observed a handful of times. V and J are TRBV5-1 and TRBJ2-7; 9 bases fit TRBD1. From germline, CDR1 is SGHRS and CDR2 YFSETQ. The CDR3 covers 14 residues. Trimming took 4 bases from V and 5 from J; bases not matched to a gene: 7. The CDR3 DNA sequence: TGCGCCAGCAGCATCGGGACAGGGTCAAACGAGCAGTACTTC. This encodes CASSIGTGSNEQYF.

Only a few counts were recorded for this clonotype. The gene calls are TRBV6-2 or TRBV6-3 and TRBJ2-2; 8 bases fit TRBD2. V was pared by 5 bases and J by 1 base, with 3 bases of the junction left unmatched. CDR3 size: 15 residues. Germline V gene sequence: CDR1 MNHEY, CDR2 SVGEGT. CDR3 residues: CASSRGGLNTGELFF. The CDR3 DNA is TGTGCCAGCAGTCGCGGGGGGCTGAACACCGGGGAGCTGTTTTTT.

This clonotype was counted many times. The chain has TRBV28 and TRBJ1-4, with D unresolved. Germline values: CDR1 MDHEN, CDR2 SYDVKM. This CDR3 is 11 amino acids long. With 7 bases removed from V and 10 bases from J, the gap between germline ends came to 10 bases. The CDR3 protein is CASTAQGKLFF. CDR3 DNA: TGTGCCAGCACGGCTCAAGGAAAACTGTTTTTT.

This clonotype has a handful of counts. This sequence joins TRBV5-4 and TRBJ1-1, with 9 bases that match TRBD1. Per the germline V gene, CDR1 is SGHNT and CDR2 is YYREEE (reference sequence). The CDR3 has 14 amino acids. V lost 5 bases, J lost 4 bases, and 6 bases stayed unmatched. The CDR3 DNA is TGTGCCAGCAGTCGGGACAGGGCGGGCACTGAAGCTTTCTTT. Protein product: CASSRDRAGTEAFF.

The rearrangement joins TRBV20-1 to TRBJ2-3, with 9 nucleotides matching TRBD2. Trimming removed 6 bases from V and 4 bases from J; junction bases left unmatched: 8. Germline CDR1 is DFQATT and CDR2 is SNEGSKA (reference sequence). This CDR3 has 14 residues. In DNA form, the CDR3 reads TGCAGTGCGCCCGGGACTAGCATTTCAGATACGCAGTATTTT. Translated, it gives CSAPGTSISDTQYF.

This clonotype was seen a handful of times. The chain employs TRBV6-1 and TRBJ2-2, with no clear D. This CDR3 is built from 16 residues. V gave up 10 bases and J gave up 2 bases, with 20 bases separating them. Germline V lookup: CDR1 MNHNS, CDR2 SASEGT. The CDR3 coding sequence is TGTGCCACCTCTCGGCCGGCGTATGGAAACACCGGGGAGCTGTTTTTT. The encoded protein is CATSRPAYGNTGELFF.

The chain recombines TRBV6-5 with TRBJ1-6; 7 bases are shared with TRBD1. V gave up 6 bases and J gave up 10 bases; unmatched junction bases: 6. This CDR3 comprises 13 residues. Germline values: CDR1 MNHEY, CDR2 SVGAGI. The CDR3 DNA reads TGTGCCAGCAGGCTAGGGGGCGGGTCACCCCTCCACTTT. It translates to CASRLGGGSPLHF.

This clonotype was counted only a few times. CDR3 protein: CSASRGTDTQYF. CDR3 in DNA: TGCAGTGCTAGTAGGGGCACAGATACGCAGTATTTT. The chain recombines TRBV20-1 with TRBJ2-3; D unresolved. The length of the CDR3 is 12 residues. Germline-derived CDR1 and CDR2 are DFQATT and SNEGSKA (reference sequence). V gave up 3 bases and J gave up 1 base, with 5 bases separating them.

The chain employs TRBV27 and TRBJ1-1; D is unresolved. Trimming removed 7 bases at V and 2 bases at J, with 14 bases between. The CDR3 totals 14 residues. CDR1 is MNHEY, CDR2 SMNVEV, per germline (reference sequence). CDR3 nucleotide sequence: TGTGCCAGCATGTCGTTGCGCAGAAACACTGAAGCTTTCTTT. As protein: CASMSLRRNTEAFF.

The rearrangement joins TRBV20-1 to TRBJ2-4; D is undetermined. Trimming shortened V by 6 bases and J by 9 bases, and 12 bases separated the two germline ends. Germline V gene sequence: CDR1 DFQATT, CDR2 SNEGSKA (reference sequence). The CDR3 extends over 11 amino acids. The CDR3 spells CSAKSAVIQYF. As DNA, the CDR3 is TGCAGTGCCAAGTCCGCGGTCATTCAGTACTTC.

This clonotype was observed a handful of times. This sequence joins TRBV7-8 and TRBJ1-1, with TRBD1 identical over 7 bases. The ends lost 2 bases at V and 0 bases at J; junction bases unmatched: 6. This CDR3 region has 16 residues. Germline CDR1 reads SGHVS; CDR2 reads FQNEAQ. CDR3 DNA sequence: TGTGCCAGCAGCTTAAAGTCGGGACAGATGAACACTGAAGCTTTCTTT. Its protein product is CASSLKSGQMNTEAFF.

A word on this clonotype: A much larger clonotype is one base distant, so this may be a read error. This sequence joins TRBV29-1 and TRBJ2-4, with D perhaps given as TRBD1 or TRBD2 (5 bases each). The ends were cut back, 3 bases at V and 6 bases at J, with 9 bases in the middle. This CDR3 contains 12 residues. Looked up from germline, CDR1 is SQVTM and CDR2 is ANQGSEA. The CDR3: CSVDGTPNIQYF. The CDR3 nucleotides read TGCAGCGTTGACGGGACCCCAAACATTCAGTACTTC.

This clonotype has only a few counts. V gene TRBV27 combines with J gene TRBJ2-3; D remains ambiguous. Germline V gives CDR1 MNHEY, CDR2 SMNVEV (reference sequence). V lost 5 bases to trimming and J lost 7 bases, with 10 bases between them. The CDR3 loop spans 12 amino acids. CDR3 region: CASSPTTYTQYF. The CDR3 region has the DNA TGTGCCAGCAGTCCTACAACTTATACGCAGTATTTT.

This clonotype was found a few times. This rearrangement joins TRBV2 to TRBJ2-1, with TRBD2 matching 7 bases. Germline CDR1 and CDR2: SNHLY and FYNNEI. Trimming removed 3 bases from V and 7 bases from J; junction bases left unmatched: 9. The CDR3 runs to 15 residues. CDR3 amino acids: CASSEVERDVNEQFF. CDR3 DNA sequence: TGTGCCAGCAGTGAGGTTGAGCGGGATGTAAATGAGCAGTTCTTC.

This rearrangement joins TRBV5-1 to TRBJ2-4; a possible D gene is TRBD1 (5 bases). The length of the CDR3 is 16 residues. Trimming took 0 bases from V and 0 from J, leaving 10 bases between them. CDR1 is SGHRS and CDR2 is YFSETQ in the germline V gene. CDR3 sequence reads: CASSLEGIAAKNIQYF. The CDR3 nucleotides are TGCGCCAGCAGCTTGGAGGGGATAGCAGCCAAAAACATTCAGTACTTC.

A few counts support this clonotype. The gene calls are TRBV30 and TRBJ2-3; D not certain. Germline values: CDR1 GTSNPN, CDR2 SVGIG (reference sequence). This CDR3 spans 15 amino acids. V was pared by 2 bases and J by 0 bases, with 12 bases between. The DNA of the CDR3 is TGTGCCTGGAGTCGGGTCCTGCCTAGCACAGATACGCAGTATTTT. The encoded protein is CAWSRVLPSTDTQYF.

The genes are TRBV5-1 and TRBJ2-1; TRBD2 aligns across 10 bases. With V trimmed by 4 bases and J by 1 base, 11 bases remained unmatched. Germline-derived CDR1 and CDR2 are SGHRS and YFSETQ. This CDR3 has 18 residues. The CDR3 region is CASSRTSGTFPSYNEQFF. CDR3 nucleotide sequence: TGCGCCAGCAGCAGAACTAGCGGGACCTTCCCTTCCTACAATGAGCAGTTCTTC.